These 21 T cell receptor beta chains were all obtained from the same sample, sequenced in a study of T cell responses to AZD1222 COVID-19 vaccine. Sequenced by immunoSEQ multiplex PCR; TCRdb stores in-frame clones only, minus some. The data show some 130,000 clones, approximately 87% seen once. Sequences were derived from peripheral blood, sampled on day 0 of AZD1222 vaccination. The receptor source for this set is an adult in good health.

In its sample, this clone was seen once. CDR3 nucleotides: TGTGCCAGCAGCCAAGGCGGGGCAGGGGTATACAATGAGCAGTTCTTC. It translates to CASSQGGAGVYNEQFF. V and J are TRBV5-4 and TRBJ2-1; D may be TRBD1 or TRBD2 (6 bases each). This CDR3 has 16 residues. Trimming left V 4 bases short and J 4 bases short, with 18 bases between. Germline CDR1 reads SGHNT; CDR2 reads YYREEE (reference sequence).

The chain carries TRBV5-1 and TRBJ1-2; 8 bases match TRBD1. The CDR3 length is 17 residues. The trim removed 1 base at V and 2 bases at J, leaving 10 bases unmatched. Germline lookup yields CDR1 SGHRS and CDR2 YFSETQ. The CDR3 nucleotides read TGCGCCAGCAGCTTGACCCGAGGACAGGGAGGGAACTATGGCTACACCTTC. Protein: CASSLTRGQGGNYGYTF.

This clone was counted once. The CDR3 DNA follows: TGTGCCAGCAGACTAGTTAGTTACACTGAAGCTTTCTTT. As protein: CASRLVSYTEAFF. The V call is TRBV7-9, the J call TRBJ1-1; D is undetermined. This CDR3 contains 13 residues. V was shortened by 6 bases and J by 3 bases, with 11 bases between the two germline ends. The germline gives CDR1 SEHNR, CDR2 FQNEAQ (reference sequence).

This chain links TRBV3-1 (or the pseudogene TRBV3-2) with TRBJ2-5; no firm D call. Trimming stripped 0 bases from V and 3 bases from J, with 14 bases between. Germline V lookup: CDR1 LGHDT, CDR2 YNNKEL (reference sequence). This CDR3 spans 16 amino acids. The CDR3 coding sequence is TGTGCCAGCAGCCAAGATATAACGACACTTAAAGAGACCCAGTACTTC. Protein: CASSQDITTLKETQYF.

The genes are TRBV6-5 and TRBJ2-7; 9 positions match TRBD2. Germline values: CDR1 MNHEY, CDR2 SVGAGI. Trimming cost V 7 bases and J 3 bases; bases outside gene matches: 7. The length of the CDR3 is 14 residues. The CDR3: CASNDRGRVYEQYF. Here the CDR3 DNA reads TGTGCCAGCAACGACCGCGGGAGGGTCTACGAGCAGTACTTC.

This chain uses TRBV12-3 or TRBV12-4 with TRBJ1-2; 7 positions match TRBD1. The CDR3 extends over 13 amino acids. V gave up 7 bases and J gave up 4 bases; unmatched junction bases: 6. CDR3 in amino acids: CASTDRVLYGYTF. The CDR3 DNA follows: TGTGCCAGCACCGACAGGGTTCTCTATGGCTACACCTTC.

The chain has TRBV27 and TRBJ1-1; no clear D. Germline V gene lookup returns CDR1 MNHEY and CDR2 SMNVEV (reference sequence). The CDR3 is made up of 13 amino acids. Trimming stripped 3 bases from V and 3 bases from J, with 8 bases between. The CDR3 DNA reads TGTGCCAGCAGTTTCTGGAGTTACACTGAAGCTTTCTTT. Residues: CASSFWSYTEAFF.

The J gene is TRBJ2-3, the V gene TRBV9; 13 nucleotides align to TRBD2. The CDR3 has 17 amino acids. Germline V gene lookup returns CDR1 SGDLS and CDR2 YYNGEE. The J segment lost 4 bases and the V segment lost 3 bases, leaving 8 bases of the junction unmatched. DNA of the CDR3: TGTGCCAGCAGCGCGGGACTAGCGGGGATACCTCCAGATACGCAGTATTTT. Amino acids: CASSAGLAGIPPDTQYF.

The sample holds one count of this clone. The J gene is TRBJ1-1, the V gene TRBV3-1 (or the pseudogene TRBV3-2), with 8 bases that match TRBD1. CDR1 is LGHDT and CDR2 is YNNKEL in the germline V gene (reference sequence). The CDR3 runs 14 residues. V dropped 3 bases and J dropped 4; count of bases not matched to a gene: 4. DNA of the CDR3: TGTGCCAGCAGCCATTCCACAGGGGGCACTGAAGCTTTCTTT. Protein: CASSHSTGGTEAFF.

The chain joins TRBV10-3 to TRBJ2-3; 8 positions match TRBD2. The CDR3 loop spans 15 amino acids. J gave up 2 bases and V 9 bases, and 10 bases lay outside the gene matches. CDR1 and CDR2 (germline): ENHRY, SYGVKD. The CDR3 sequence: CAMKNGGEHTDTQYF. CDR3 nucleotides: TGTGCCATGAAAAACGGGGGGGAGCACACAGATACGCAGTATTTT.

The chain recombines TRBV6-6 with TRBJ1-1, with unresolved D. V was clipped by 8 bases and J by 4 bases, with 14 bases between them. The CDR3 runs to 13 residues. Germline CDR1 and CDR2: MNHNY and SVGAGI (reference sequence). CDR3 amino acids: CASANQRTTEAFF. CDR3 DNA: TGTGCCAGCGCGAACCAACGGACCACTGAAGCTTTCTTT.

This chain links TRBV25-1 with TRBJ1-2, with TRBD1 matching over 7 bases. The trim removed 8 bases at V and 8 bases at J, leaving 8 bases unmatched. The CDR3 has 12 amino acids. Per the germline V gene, CDR1 is MGHDK and CDR2 is SYGVNS. The CDR3 protein is CASSTGEGGYTF. DNA of the CDR3: TGTGCCAGCTCCACAGGGGAAGGAGGCTACACCTTC.

V is TRBV9 and J is TRBJ2-5; TRBD2 matches 10 bases. Trimming cost V 0 bases and J 5 bases; bases outside gene matches: 7. The CDR3 contains 16 residues. Germline CDR1 reads SGDLS; CDR2 reads YYNGEE. CDR3 protein: CASSVGGSGGRETQYF. For the CDR3, the DNA is TGTGCCAGCAGCGTAGGCGGTAGCGGGGGGCGGGAGACCCAGTACTTC.

This clone was recorded only once. The same CDR3 can be traced to other DNA sequences in this sample. The chain couples TRBV7-8 to TRBJ1-5; unclear D gene. The CDR3 loop spans 15 amino acids. Germline lookup yields CDR1 SGHVS and CDR2 FQNEAQ. Trimming removed 0 bases at V and 2 bases at J, with 8 bases between. The CDR3, as DNA: TGTGCCAGCAGCTTAGCGGGAGCCGGCAATCAGCCCCAGCATTTT. It translates to CASSLAGAGNQPQHF. Filled out from reference TRBV7-8 and TRBJ1-5, the complete variable domain reads GAGVSQSPRYKVAKRGQDVALRCDPISGHVSLFWYQQALGQGPEFLTYFQNEAQLDKSGLPSDRFFAERPEGSVSTLKIQRTQQEDSAVYLCASSLAGAGNQPQHFGDGTRLSIL.

This chain links TRBV9 with TRBJ2-7; possibly TRBD1 for D (6 bases). Germline CDR1 and CDR2: SGDLS and YYNGEE. This CDR3 has 15 amino acids. V lost 4 bases, J lost 0 bases, and 14 bases lay in between. CDR3 nucleotide sequence: TGTGCCAGCAGCCTAGGGGGACGGAGCTCCTACGAGCAGTACTTC. Translated: CASSLGGRSSYEQYF. The full variable domain, rest sourced from reference TRBV9 and TRBJ2-7, is DSGVTQTPKHLITATGQRVTLRCSPRSGDLSVYWYQQSLDQGLQFLIQYYNGEERAKGNILERFSAQQFPDLHSELNLSSLELGDSALYFCASSLGGRSSYEQYFGPGTRLTVT.

V is TRBV5-4 and J is TRBJ1-3, with D perhaps matching TRBD1 (5 bases). This CDR3 is 14 amino acids long. Germline V gene lookup returns CDR1 SGHNT and CDR2 YYREEE (reference sequence). Trimming took off 2 bases at V and 9 bases at J, with 15 bases between the two ends. The CDR3 is CASSFQPGEGTIYF. The CDR3 DNA reads as TGTGCCAGCAGCTTTCAGCCGGGGGAGGGCACCATATATTTT.

The chain combines TRBV6-5 with TRBJ1-2, with TRBD1 identical over 9 bases. V trimming: 5 bases; J trimming: 4 bases; junction bases outside the gene matches: 5. CDR1 and CDR2 from the germline V gene are MNHEY and SVGAGI. There are 14 residues in the CDR3. The CDR3 sequence is CASSTLQGAYGYTF. The CDR3 DNA sequence: TGTGCCAGCAGTACCTTACAGGGGGCCTATGGCTACACCTTC.

This chain connects TRBV3-1 (or the pseudogene TRBV3-2) to TRBJ1-1; a weak D match, TRBD1 (5 bases). In germline, CDR1 is LGHDT, CDR2 YNNKEL (reference sequence). CDR3 size: 14 residues. The V end lost 4 bases, the J end lost 6 bases, and 15 bases lay between the germline ends. This CDR3 is CASSPGGGRPEAFF. The CDR3 bases are TGTGCCAGCAGCCCCGGGGGGGGAAGGCCTGAAGCTTTCTTT.

This chain uses TRBV5-1 with TRBJ1-1, with D unresolved. The V end lost 3 bases, the J end lost 5 bases, and 14 bases lay between the germline ends. Germline values: CDR1 SGHRS, CDR2 YFSETQ. This CDR3 spans 14 amino acids. The CDR3: CASSSGPGGTEAFF. The CDR3 nucleotides are TGCGCCAGCAGCTCAGGCCCCGGCGGTACTGAAGCTTTCTTT.

The table lists this clone with a few counts. The chain employs TRBV19 and TRBJ2-7; 9 bases match TRBD1. Germline CDR1 LNHDA, CDR2 SQIVND (reference sequence). J was trimmed by 6 bases and V by 3 bases; bases with no gene match: 6. The CDR3 loop spans 14 amino acids. The CDR3 region is CASSMGQGVSEQYF. The DNA of the CDR3 is TGTGCCAGTAGTATGGGACAGGGAGTAAGCGAGCAGTACTTC. The full variable domain, in which reference TRBV19 and TRBJ2-7 provide the parts outside the CDR3, is DGGITQSPKYLFRKEGQNVTLSCEQNLNHDAMYWYRQDPGQGLRLIYYSQIVNDFQKGDIAEGYSVSREKKESFPLTVTSAQKNPTAFYLCASSMGQGVSEQYFGPGTRLTVT.

This chain connects TRBV19 to TRBJ1-2, with 10 bases lining up with TRBD1. The ends lost 1 base at V and 6 bases at J; junction bases unmatched: 2. Germline V gives CDR1 LNHDA, CDR2 SQIVND (reference sequence). There are 14 residues in the CDR3. The CDR3 bases are TGTGCCAGTAGTATAGGAGGGACAGGGGATGGCTACACCTTC. This codes for CASSIGGTGDGYTF.